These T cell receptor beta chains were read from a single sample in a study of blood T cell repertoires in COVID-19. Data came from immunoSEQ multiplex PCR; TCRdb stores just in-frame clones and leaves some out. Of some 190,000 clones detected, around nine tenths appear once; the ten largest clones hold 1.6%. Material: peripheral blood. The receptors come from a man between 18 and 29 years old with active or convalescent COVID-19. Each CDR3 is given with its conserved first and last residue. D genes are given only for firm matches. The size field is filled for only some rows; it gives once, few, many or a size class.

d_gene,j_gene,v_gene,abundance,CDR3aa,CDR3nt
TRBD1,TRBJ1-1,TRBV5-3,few,CARSRRDQQGDTEAFF,TGTGCCAGAAGCCGGCGAGACCAACAGGGGGACACTGAAGCTTTCTTT
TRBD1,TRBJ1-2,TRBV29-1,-,CSVVPPGQGSNTF,TGCAGCGTTGTCCCACCGGGACAGGGTTCCAACACCTTC
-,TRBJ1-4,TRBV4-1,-,CASSQVGASGEKLFF,TGCGCCAGCAGCCAAGTTGGGGCCTCAGGTGAAAAACTGTTTTTT
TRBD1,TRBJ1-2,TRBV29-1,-,CSVVEGAIGYTF,TGCAGCGTTGTTGAGGGGGCGATTGGCTACACCTTC
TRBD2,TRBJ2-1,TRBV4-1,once,CASSGTRPYNEQFF,TGCGCCAGTTCCGGGACTAGACCCTACAATGAGCAGTTCTTC
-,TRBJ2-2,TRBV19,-,CASSSTGMFTGELFF,TGTGCCAGTAGTAGTACAGGGATGTTCACCGGGGAGCTGTTTTTT
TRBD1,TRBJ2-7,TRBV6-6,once,CASSSLDRVGDEQYF,TGTGCCAGCAGCTCCCTGGACAGGGTAGGTGACGAGCAGTACTTC
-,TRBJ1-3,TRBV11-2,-,CASGRSRSGNTIYF,TGTGCCAGCGGAAGGAGTCGCTCTGGAAACACCATATATTTT
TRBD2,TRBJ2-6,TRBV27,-,CAAGVSGANVLTF,TGTGCCGCGGGAGTCTCTGGGGCCAACGTCCTGACTTTC
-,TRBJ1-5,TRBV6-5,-,CASSSLGGPQHF,TGTGCCAGCAGTTCCCTCGGGGGTCCCCAGCATTTT
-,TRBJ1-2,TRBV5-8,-,CASNTGGARGYTF,TGTGCCAGCAACACCGGGGGGGCCCGTGGCTACACCTTC
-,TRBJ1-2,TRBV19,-,CASSPRGYGYTF,TGTGCCAGTAGCCCTCGGGGATATGGCTACACCTTC